This TCR beta chain came from a study of Graves' ophthalmopathy and Graves' hyperthyroidism. This clonotype was recorded many times. V was cut by 0 bases and J by 2 bases, with 20 bases left in between. Germline-derived CDR1 and CDR2 are SGDLS and YYNGEE. This CDR3 comprises 19 residues. For repertoire sequencing, the TCR beta CDR3 regions were amplified from RNA transcripts. The first round was an RT-PCR with HTBI primers, and the second round was a multiplex PCR. Using its own MiXCR run on the multiplex PCR reads, TCRdb lists one record per CDR3 protein. The table records nearly 400,000 distinct CDR3 sequences, around 17% of them present only once.

The sample taken for sequencing was peripheral blood. The genes are TRBV9 and TRBJ2-2; D unclear. This receptor was obtained from a woman aged 18-35 years with Graves' ophthalmopathy. This CDR3 is CASSVELAERTENTGELFF. In DNA, the CDR3 is TGTGCCAGCAGCGTAGAATTGGCGGAGAGGACGGAAAACACCGGGGAGCTGTTTTTT.